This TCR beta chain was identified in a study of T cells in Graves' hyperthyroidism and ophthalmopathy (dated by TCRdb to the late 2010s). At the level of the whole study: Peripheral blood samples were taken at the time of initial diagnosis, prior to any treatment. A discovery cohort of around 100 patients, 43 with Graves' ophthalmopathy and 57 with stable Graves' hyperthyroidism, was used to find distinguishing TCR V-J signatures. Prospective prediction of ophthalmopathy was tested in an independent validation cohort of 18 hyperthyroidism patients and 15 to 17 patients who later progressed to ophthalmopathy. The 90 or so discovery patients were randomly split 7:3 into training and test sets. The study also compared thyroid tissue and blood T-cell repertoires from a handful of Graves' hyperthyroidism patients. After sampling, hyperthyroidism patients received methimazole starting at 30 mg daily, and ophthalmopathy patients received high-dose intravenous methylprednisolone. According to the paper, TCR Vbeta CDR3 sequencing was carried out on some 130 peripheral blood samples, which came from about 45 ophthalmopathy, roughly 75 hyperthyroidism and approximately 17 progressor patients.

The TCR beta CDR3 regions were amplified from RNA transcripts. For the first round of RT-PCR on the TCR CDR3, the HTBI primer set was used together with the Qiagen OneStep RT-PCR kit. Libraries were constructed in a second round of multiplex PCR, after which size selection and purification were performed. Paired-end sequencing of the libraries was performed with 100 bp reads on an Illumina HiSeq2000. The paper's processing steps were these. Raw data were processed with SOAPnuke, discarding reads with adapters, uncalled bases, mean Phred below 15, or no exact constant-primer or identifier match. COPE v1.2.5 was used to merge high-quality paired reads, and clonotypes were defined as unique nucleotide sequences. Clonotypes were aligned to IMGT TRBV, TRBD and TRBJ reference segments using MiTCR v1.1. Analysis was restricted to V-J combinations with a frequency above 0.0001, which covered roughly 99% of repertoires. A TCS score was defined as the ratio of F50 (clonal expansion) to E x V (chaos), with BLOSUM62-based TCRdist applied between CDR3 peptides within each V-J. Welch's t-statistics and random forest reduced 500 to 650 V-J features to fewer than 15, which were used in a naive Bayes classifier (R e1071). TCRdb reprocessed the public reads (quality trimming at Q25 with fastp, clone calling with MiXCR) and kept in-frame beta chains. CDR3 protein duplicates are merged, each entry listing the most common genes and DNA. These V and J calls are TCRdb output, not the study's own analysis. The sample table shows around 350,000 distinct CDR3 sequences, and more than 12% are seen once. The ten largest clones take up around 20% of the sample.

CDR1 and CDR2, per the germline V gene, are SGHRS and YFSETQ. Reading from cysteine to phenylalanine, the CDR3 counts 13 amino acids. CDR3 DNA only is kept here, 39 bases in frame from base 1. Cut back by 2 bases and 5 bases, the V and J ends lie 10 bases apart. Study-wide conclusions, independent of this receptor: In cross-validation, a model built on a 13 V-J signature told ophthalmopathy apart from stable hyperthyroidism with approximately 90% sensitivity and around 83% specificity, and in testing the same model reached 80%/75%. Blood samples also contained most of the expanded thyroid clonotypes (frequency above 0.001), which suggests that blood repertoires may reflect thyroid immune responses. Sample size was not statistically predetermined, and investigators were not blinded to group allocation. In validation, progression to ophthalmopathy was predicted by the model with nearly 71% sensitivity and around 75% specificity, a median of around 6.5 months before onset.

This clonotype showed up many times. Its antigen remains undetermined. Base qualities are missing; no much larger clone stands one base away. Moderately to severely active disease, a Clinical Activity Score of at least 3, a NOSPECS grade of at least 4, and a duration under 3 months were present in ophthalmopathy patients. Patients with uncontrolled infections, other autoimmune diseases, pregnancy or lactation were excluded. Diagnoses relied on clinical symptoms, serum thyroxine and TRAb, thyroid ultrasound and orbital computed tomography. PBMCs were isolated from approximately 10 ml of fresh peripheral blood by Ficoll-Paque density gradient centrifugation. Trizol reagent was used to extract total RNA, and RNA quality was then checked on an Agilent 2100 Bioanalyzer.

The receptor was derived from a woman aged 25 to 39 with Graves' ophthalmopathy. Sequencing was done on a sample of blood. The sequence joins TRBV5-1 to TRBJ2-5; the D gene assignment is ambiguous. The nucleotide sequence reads TGCGCCAGCAGCTTAGGAGTGATGGAGACCCAGTACTTC. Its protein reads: CASSLGVMETQYF.